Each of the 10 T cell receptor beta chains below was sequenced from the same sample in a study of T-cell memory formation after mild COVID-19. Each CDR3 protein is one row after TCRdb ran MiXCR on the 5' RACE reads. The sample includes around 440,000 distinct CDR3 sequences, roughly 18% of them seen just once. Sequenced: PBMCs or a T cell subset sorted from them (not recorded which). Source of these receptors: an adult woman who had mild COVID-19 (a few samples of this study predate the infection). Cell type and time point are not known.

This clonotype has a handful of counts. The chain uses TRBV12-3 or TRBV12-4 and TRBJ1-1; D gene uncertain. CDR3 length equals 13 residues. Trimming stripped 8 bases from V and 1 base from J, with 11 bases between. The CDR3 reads CASGFHPNTEAFF. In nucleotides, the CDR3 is TGTGCCAGCGGATTCCACCCGAACACTGAAGCTTTCTTT.

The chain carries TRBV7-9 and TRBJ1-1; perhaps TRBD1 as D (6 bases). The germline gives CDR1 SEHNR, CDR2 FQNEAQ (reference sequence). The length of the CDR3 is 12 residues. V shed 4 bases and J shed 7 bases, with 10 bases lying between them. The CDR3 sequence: CASSSFRGEAFF. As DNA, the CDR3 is TGTGCCAGCAGCTCGTTCAGGGGTGAAGCTTTCTTT.

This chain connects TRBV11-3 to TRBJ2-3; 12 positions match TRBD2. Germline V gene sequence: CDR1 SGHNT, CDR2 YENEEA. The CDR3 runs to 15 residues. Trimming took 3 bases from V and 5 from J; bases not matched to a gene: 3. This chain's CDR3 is CASSFAGLAGDTQYF. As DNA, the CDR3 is TGTGCCAGCAGCTTTGCGGGACTAGCGGGAGATACGCAGTATTTT. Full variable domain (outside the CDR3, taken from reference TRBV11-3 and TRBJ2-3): EAGVVQSPRYKIIEKKQPVAFWCNPISGHNTLYWYLQNLGQGPELLIRYENEEAVDDSQLPKDRFSAERLKGVDSTLKIQPAELGDSAVYLCASSFAGLAGDTQYFGPGTRLTVL.

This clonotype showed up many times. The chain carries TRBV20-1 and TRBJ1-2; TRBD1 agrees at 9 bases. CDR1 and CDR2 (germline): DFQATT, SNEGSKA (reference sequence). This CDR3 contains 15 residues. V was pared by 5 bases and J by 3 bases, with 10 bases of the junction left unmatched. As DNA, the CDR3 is TGCAGTGCTTTGGGACAGGGAGGATTCGACTATGGCTACACCTTC. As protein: CSALGQGGFDYGYTF.

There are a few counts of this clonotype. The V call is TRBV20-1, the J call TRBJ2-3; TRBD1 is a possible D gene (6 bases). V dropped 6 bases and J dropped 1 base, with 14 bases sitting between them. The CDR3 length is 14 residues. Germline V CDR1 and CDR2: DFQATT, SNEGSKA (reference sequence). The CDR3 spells CSAHLTGRTDTQYF. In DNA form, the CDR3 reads TGCAGTGCCCACCTGACAGGACGCACAGATACGCAGTATTTT.

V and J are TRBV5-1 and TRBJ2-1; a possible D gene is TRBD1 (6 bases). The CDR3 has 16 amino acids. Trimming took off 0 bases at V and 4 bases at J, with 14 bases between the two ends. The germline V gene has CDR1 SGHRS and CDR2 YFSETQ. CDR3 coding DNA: TGCGCCAGCAGCTTGGTCGGTCAGGGGAAATACAATGAGCAGTTCTTC. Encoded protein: CASSLVGQGKYNEQFF.

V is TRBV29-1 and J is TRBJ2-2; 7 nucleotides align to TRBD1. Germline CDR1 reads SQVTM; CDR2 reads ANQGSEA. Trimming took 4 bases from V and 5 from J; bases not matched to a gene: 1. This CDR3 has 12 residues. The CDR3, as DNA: TGCAGCGTTGCCAGGGGGACCGGGGAGCTGTTTTTT. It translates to CSVARGTGELFF.

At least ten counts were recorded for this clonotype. CDR3 coding DNA: TGTGCCATCAGTCCGGGACTATCCTACGAGCAGTACTTC. This sequence encodes CAISPGLSYEQYF. This chain joins TRBV10-3 and TRBJ2-7; 7 bases match TRBD2. From germline, CDR1 is ENHRY and CDR2 SYGVKD. The length of the CDR3 is 13 residues. The ends lost 5 bases at V and 1 base at J; junction bases unmatched: 2.

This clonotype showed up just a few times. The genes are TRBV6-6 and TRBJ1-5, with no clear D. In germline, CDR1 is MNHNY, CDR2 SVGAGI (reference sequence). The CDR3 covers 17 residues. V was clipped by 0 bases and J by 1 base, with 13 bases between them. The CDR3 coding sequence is TGTGCCAGCAGTTACTCGAGTGGAGACCTCAGCAATCAGCCCCAGCATTTT. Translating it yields CASSYSSGDLSNQPQHF.

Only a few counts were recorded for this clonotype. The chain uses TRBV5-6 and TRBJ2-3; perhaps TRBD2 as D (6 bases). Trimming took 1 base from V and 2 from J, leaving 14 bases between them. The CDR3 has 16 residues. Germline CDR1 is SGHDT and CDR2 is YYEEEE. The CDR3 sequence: CASSLMAGRTTDTQYF. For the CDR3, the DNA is TGTGCCAGCAGCTTGATGGCGGGGAGGACCACAGATACGCAGTATTTT.